This T cell receptor beta chain was retrieved from a study of T cell changes during pregnancy in multiple sclerosis. Sequencing used immunoSEQ multiplex PCR; TCRdb keeps in-frame clones, though not all of them. The data contain 50,000 to 65,000 clones, about nine tenths of them singletons. CDR3 length equals 15 residues. Germline assignment: CDR1 LNHNV and CDR2 YYDKDF (reference sequence). Trimming shortened V by 9 bases and J by 4 bases, and 19 bases separated the two germline ends. The chain uses TRBV15 and TRBJ2-1, with TRBD1 as a possible D gene (5 bases). This material consisted of CD4+ T cells from peripheral blood mononuclear cells, taken in the third trimester of pregnancy. This clonotype was obtained from a female donor with multiple sclerosis, enrolled in a pregnancy study. This CDR3 is CATSVDSHTYNEQFF. The CDR3 coding sequence is TGTGCCACTTCGGTCGACAGCCACACTTACAATGAGCAGTTCTTC.